This T cell receptor (beta chain) derives from a study of blood T cell repertoires in COVID-19 (dated by TCRdb to 2018 to 2021). For context, the study as a whole: Collaborator samples came from the United States, Italy and Spain and covered acute and convalescent phases of COVID-19. The prospective study material was composed of cDNA or gDNA derived from T cells, B-cell-depleted T cells, or PBMCs. Deeply sampled blood TCRbeta repertoires from subjects exposed to, actively infected with, or recovered from COVID-19 were included in the dataset. The repertoires were released in a freely available public database intended as a resource for research on the immune response to SARS-CoV-2. The samples were drawn from two sources: the first 160 participants of the ongoing ImmuneRACE study, and 1,200 or so subjects contributed by 6 global collaborators. A de-identified subject ID, COVID-19 status, age in years and sex were almost always included in the sample metadata. Where HLA class I and class II types were available, the types were taken from metadata supplied by the sample provider, not from assay-based typing. The full study reports these points: The quantity of clinical and demographic metadata differed by source and by participant and was supplied without curation.

TCRbeta CDR3 regions were amplified from genomic DNA by means of the immunoSEQ Assay, a bias-controlled multiplex PCR. The study's own analysis went as follows. The number of nucleated cells in each sample was estimated from the amplification of reference gene primers within the assay. To quantify the absolute abundance of each unique TCRbeta CDR3 rearrangement, sequence reads were collapsed and filtered. Productive Simpson clonality was computed per sample as the square root of Simpson's diversity index over productive rearrangements. In TCRdb, the immuneACCESS table is reduced to in-frame sequences with V and J assigned. These tables do not hold every clone; where another copy was compared, an unresolved V gene accounts for under half, and the others remain unexplained. From that table come the V and J calls and clone size; the DNA was used to work out D and trimming. Present in this sample are 150,000 to 180,000 clones, around 83% of which were seen just once. Together, the top ten hold less than 30% of the sample.

The CDR3 measures 14 amino acids from cysteine to phenylalanine. The read is trimmed to its CDR3 DNA, 42 bases read in frame from base 1. CDR1 is given as SNHLY and CDR2 as FYNNEI, both from the germline V gene. Germline trimming amounts to 9 bases on V and 8 bases on J, with 13 as the count of junction bases outside the gene matches. Collaborating institutions collected whole blood in K2EDTA tubes following their own protocols. For TCRbeta analysis, collaborators shipped samples in one of three forms: frozen whole blood, isolated PBMCs, or DNA extracted from either of those sample types. Details on this clone: No cognate antigen has been identified for it. Per-nucleotide qualities are absent, and no much larger clonotype sits a single base away.

The chain is made from TRBV2 and TRBJ2-1; 7 bases in the junction line up with TRBD2. This receptor was identified in a woman aged 55-70 years with acute or convalescent COVID-19. Sequencing input: peripheral blood. The bases are TGTGCCAGTATTGCCGGGACTACCTTCGATGAGCAGTTCTTC. Its product reads: CASIAGTTFDEQFF.